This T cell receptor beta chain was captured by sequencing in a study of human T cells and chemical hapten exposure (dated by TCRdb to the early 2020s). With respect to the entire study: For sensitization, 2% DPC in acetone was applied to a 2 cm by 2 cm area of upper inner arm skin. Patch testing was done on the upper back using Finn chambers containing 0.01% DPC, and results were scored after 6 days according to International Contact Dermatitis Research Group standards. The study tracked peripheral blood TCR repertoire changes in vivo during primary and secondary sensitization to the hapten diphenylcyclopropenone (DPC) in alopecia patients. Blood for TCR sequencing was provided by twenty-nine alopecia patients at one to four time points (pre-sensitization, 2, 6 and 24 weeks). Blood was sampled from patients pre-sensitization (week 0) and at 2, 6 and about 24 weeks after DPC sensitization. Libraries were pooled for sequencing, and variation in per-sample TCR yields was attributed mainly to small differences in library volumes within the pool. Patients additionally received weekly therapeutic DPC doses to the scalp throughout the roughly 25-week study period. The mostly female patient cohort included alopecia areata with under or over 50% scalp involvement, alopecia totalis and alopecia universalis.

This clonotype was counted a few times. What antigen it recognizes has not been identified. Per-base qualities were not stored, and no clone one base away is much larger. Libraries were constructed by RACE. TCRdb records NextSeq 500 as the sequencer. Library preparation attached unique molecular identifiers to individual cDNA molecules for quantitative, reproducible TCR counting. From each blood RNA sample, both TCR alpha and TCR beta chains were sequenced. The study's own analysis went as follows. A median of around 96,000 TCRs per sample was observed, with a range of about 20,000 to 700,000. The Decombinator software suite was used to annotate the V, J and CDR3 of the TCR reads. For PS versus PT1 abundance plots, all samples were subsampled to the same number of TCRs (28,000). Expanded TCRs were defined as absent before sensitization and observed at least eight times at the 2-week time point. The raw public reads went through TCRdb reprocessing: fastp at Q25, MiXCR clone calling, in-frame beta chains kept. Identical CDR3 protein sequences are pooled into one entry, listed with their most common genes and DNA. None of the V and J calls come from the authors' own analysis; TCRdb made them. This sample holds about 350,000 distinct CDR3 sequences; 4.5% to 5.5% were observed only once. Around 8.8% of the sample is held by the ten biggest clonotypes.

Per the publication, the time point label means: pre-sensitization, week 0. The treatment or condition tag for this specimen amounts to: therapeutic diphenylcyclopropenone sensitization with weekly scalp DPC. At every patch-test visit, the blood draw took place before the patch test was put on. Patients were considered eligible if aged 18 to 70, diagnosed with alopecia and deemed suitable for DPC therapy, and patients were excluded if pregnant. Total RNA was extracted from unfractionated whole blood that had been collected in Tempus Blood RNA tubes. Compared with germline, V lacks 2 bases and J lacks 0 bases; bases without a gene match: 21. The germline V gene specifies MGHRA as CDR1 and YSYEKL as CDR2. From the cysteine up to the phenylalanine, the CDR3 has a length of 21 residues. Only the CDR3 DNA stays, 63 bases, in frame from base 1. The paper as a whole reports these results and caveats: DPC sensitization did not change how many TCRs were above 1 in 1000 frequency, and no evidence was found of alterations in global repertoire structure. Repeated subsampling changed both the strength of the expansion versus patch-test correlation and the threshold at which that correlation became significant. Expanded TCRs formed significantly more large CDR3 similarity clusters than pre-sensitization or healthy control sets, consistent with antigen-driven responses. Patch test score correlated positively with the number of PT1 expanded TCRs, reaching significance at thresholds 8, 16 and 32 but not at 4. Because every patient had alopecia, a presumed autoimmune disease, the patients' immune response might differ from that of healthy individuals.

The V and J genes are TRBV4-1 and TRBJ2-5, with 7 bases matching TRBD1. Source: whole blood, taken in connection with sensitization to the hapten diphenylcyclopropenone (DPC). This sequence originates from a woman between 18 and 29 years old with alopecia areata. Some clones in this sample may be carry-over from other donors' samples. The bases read TGCGCCAGCAGCCAAAGTAGGTGGACAGGCAGCGTCCCCTTGTACCAAGAGACCCAGTACTTC. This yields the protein CASSQSRWTGSVPLYQETQYF.